These T cell receptor beta chains were read from a single sample in a study of cytomegalovirus exposure and HLA in healthy donors. Produced via immunoSEQ multiplex PCR; TCRdb's table is partial and in-frame only. The data contain more than 95,000 clones, 79% of them singletons. The source material was PBMCs. The source of these receptors is a man younger than 40 in good health and CMV-seropositive. Each CDR3 is given with its conserved first and last residue. A D gene is named only where the DNA matches it firmly. Only part of the rows carry a size: once, few, many, or a class if the clone is expanded.

size,D,V,J,CDR3,DNA
-,-,TRBV9,TRBJ2-2,CASSVTSRLYTGELFF,TGTGCCAGCAGCGTCACGTCCAGACTCTACACCGGGGAGCTGTTTTTT
-,TRBD2,TRBV27,TRBJ2-1,CASSHTIAGDNEQFF,TGTGCCAGCAGTCACACTATAGCGGGAGACAATGAGCAGTTCTTC
-,-,TRBV28,TRBJ2-6,CASTPWGDLGSGANGLTF,TGTGCCAGCACCCCTTGGGGGGATCTCGGCTCTGGGGCCAACGGCCTGACTTTC
once,-,TRBV19,TRBJ2-7,CASSAYYRLKQGGEQYF,TGTGCCAGTAGCGCCTATTATAGGCTTAAACAGGGTGGGGAGCAGTACTTC
-,-,TRBV4-3,TRBJ2-1,CASSPGVRNYNEQFF,TGCGCCAGCAGCCCAGGGGTAAGGAATTACAATGAGCAGTTCTTC
-,TRBD1,TRBV4-3,TRBJ1-3,CASSRGDRGGNTIYF,TGCGCCAGCAGCCGCGGAGACAGGGGTGGAAACACCATATATTTT
-,TRBD1,TRBV2,TRBJ1-2,CASGEGGTGANYGYTF,TGTGCCAGCGGGGAAGGAGGGACAGGGGCTAACTATGGCTACACCTTC
-,-,TRBV27,TRBJ2-3,CASRQGYTDTQYF,TGTGCCAGCAGGCAGGGTTACACAGATACGCAGTATTTT
-,-,TRBV9,TRBJ1-2,CASSPGPSGATAYGYTF,TGTGCCAGCAGCCCCGGGCCCAGCGGGGCTACAGCCTATGGCTACACCTTC
-,-,TRBV5-6,TRBJ1-5,CASSLEPDQPQHF,TGTGCCAGCAGCTTGGAACCGGATCAGCCCCAGCATTTT
-,TRBD1,TRBV28,TRBJ1-1,CASSQDREAFF,TGTGCCAGCAGTCAGGACAGGGAAGCTTTCTTT
-,-,TRBV7-2,TRBJ1-5,CASSNGGPQHF,TGTGCCAGCAGCAACGGAGGGCCCCAGCATTTT
-,-,TRBV6-5,TRBJ2-7,CASSLGDEQYF,TGTGCCAGCAGTTTGGGCGACGAGCAGTACTTC
-,-,TRBV2,TRBJ2-2,CASSFDRSSGELFF,TGTGCCAGCAGTTTCGACAGGTCCTCCGGGGAGCTGTTTTTT
-,-,TRBV7-2,TRBJ1-1,CASSLVSTLNTEAFF,TGTGCCAGCAGCTTAGTATCGACTCTAAACACTGAAGCTTTCTTT
few,-,TRBV30,TRBJ1-3,CAQTGNSGNTIYF,TGTGCCCAAACAGGGAACTCTGGAAACACCATATATTTT
-,-,TRBV7-3,TRBJ1-1,CASSPGQGVNTEAFF,TGTGCCAGCAGCCCGGGACAAGGAGTGAACACTGAAGCTTTCTTT
few,-,TRBV4-3,TRBJ1-5,CASSQDYRLSQPQHF,TGCGCCAGCAGCCAAGATTACAGGTTAAGCCAGCCCCAGCATTTT
-,-,TRBV15,TRBJ1-2,CATSRSHELPGYTF,TGTGCCACCAGCAGGTCCCACGAACTTCCTGGCTACACCTTC
few,TRBD1,TRBV6-4,TRBJ2-1,CASSRQGKDPSYNEQFF,TGTGCCAGCAGCCGACAGGGAAAAGACCCCTCCTACAATGAGCAGTTCTTC
-,TRBD2,TRBV30,TRBJ2-7,CAYSGRVSYEQYF,TGTGCCTACTCCGGGAGGGTTTCCTACGAGCAGTACTTC
-,-,TRBV28,TRBJ2-7,CASRVTAQNEQYF,TGTGCCAGCAGGGTGACAGCTCAAAACGAGCAGTACTTC
-,-,TRBV5-1,TRBJ1-5,CASRGEGSNQPQHF,TGCGCCAGCAGGGGTGAGGGTAGCAATCAGCCCCAGCATTTT
-,TRBD1,TRBV9,TRBJ1-1,CASSVRRTGENTEAFF,TGTGCCAGCAGCGTACGGAGGACAGGGGAAAACACTGAAGCTTTCTTT
-,TRBD2,TRBV9,TRBJ2-7,CASSPSPGTSGEQYF,TGTGCCAGCAGCCCAAGTCCCGGGACTAGCGGCGAGCAGTACTTC
-,TRBD2,TRBV29-1,TRBJ2-1,CSVAGLNYNEQFF,TGCAGCGTGGCGGGACTAAATTACAATGAGCAGTTCTTC
-,-,TRBV7-3,TRBJ1-1,CASSNGGGVEAFF,TGTGCCAGCAGTAACGGGGGAGGGGTTGAAGCTTTCTTT
-,-,TRBV28,TRBJ2-1,CASSHTAGRVNEQFF,TGTGCCAGCAGTCATACAGCAGGTCGCGTGAATGAGCAGTTCTTC